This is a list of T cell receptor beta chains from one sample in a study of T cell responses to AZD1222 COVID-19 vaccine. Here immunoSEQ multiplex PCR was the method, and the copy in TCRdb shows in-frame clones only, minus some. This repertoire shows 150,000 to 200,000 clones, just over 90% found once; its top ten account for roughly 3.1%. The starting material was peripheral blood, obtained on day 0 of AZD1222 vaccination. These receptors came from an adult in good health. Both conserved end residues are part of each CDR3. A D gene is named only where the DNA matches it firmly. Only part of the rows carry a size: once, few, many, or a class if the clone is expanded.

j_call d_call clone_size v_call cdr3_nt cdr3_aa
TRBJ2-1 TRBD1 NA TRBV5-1 TGCGCCAGCAGCTTAGGACAGGGGCCAGACAATGAGCAGTTCTTC CASSLGQGPDNEQFF
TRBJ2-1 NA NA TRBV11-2 TGTGCCAGCAGCTTAGTCGGACAGAAGGAGCAGTTCTTC CASSLVGQKEQFF
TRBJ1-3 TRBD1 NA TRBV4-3 TGCGCCAGCAGCCAAGTGGGGGTACAGGGGTCCGGAAACACCATATATTTT CASSQVGVQGSGNTIYF
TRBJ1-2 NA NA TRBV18 TGTGCCAGCTCACCGACGAGGGTACCTAACTATGGCTACACCTTC CASSPTRVPNYGYTF
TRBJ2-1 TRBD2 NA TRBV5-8 TGTGCCAGCAGCCCGAATAGCGGGAGATCATACAATGAGCAGTTCTTC CASSPNSGRSYNEQFF
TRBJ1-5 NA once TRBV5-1 TGCGCCAGCAGCTTGGGCAATAGCAATCAGCCCCAGCATTTT CASSLGNSNQPQHF
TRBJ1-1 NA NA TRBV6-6 TGTGCCAGCACCCCCGGACACCAGAACACTGAAGCTTTCTTT CASTPGHQNTEAFF
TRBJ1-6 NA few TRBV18 TGTGCCAGCTCATCGAGGACGGGGGGTAATTCACCCCTCCACTTT CASSSRTGGNSPLHF
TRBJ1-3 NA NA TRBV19 TGTGCCACCGCAGGGGAAGCTGGAAACACCATATATTTT CATAGEAGNTIYF
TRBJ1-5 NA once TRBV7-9 TGTGCCAGCAGCCCCCGGGACCGGTATCAGCCCCAGCATTTT CASSPRDRYQPQHF
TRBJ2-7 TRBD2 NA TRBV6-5 TGTGCCAGCAGTTACTTGGGCCTAGCGGGGGGTTTCGAGCAGTACTTC CASSYLGLAGGFEQYF
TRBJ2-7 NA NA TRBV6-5 TGTGCCAGCAGTTACCTGCCTGGGCAGGCCTCCTACGAGCAGTACTTC CASSYLPGQASYEQYF
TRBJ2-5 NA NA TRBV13 TGTGCCAGCAGCTTGGAAGAGACCCAGTACTTC CASSLEETQYF
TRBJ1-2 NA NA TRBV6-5 TGTGCCAGCGCACAGGGATCTAACTATGGCTACACCTTC CASAQGSNYGYTF
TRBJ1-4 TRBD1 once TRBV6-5 TGTGCCAGCAGGGGGACAGGGGGTGAAAAACTGTTTTTT CASRGTGGEKLFF
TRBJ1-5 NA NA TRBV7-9 TGTGCCAGCAGTCAGGGAGGCCAGCCCCAGCATTTT CASSQGGQPQHF
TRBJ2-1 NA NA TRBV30 TGTGCCTGGAGTGTCTCTCTGTATGCGCTGTTCTTC CAWSVSLYALFF
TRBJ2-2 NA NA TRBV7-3 TGTGCCAGCAGCTTAGTGCAGGGGGGCGCCGGGGAGCTGTTTTTT CASSLVQGGAGELFF
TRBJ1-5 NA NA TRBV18 TGTGCCAGCTCGCCCGTCCTCAACGGCAATCAGCCCCAGCATTTT CASSPVLNGNQPQHF
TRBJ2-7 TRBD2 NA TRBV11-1 TGTGCCAGCAGCCCGCCAGCGGGGGGGCTCTCCGAGCAGTACTTC CASSPPAGGLSEQYF
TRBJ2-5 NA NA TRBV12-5 TGTGCTAGTGGTTTGGGGGAGACCCAGTACTTC CASGLGETQYF
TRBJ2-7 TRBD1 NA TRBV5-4 TGTGCCAGCAGCTTGCCCCCGGGACAGGGGATCTCCTACGAGCAGTACTTC CASSLPPGQGISYEQYF
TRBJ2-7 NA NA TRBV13 TGTGCCAGCAGCTTAGGGGGGAGATCGTCCTACGAGCAGTACTTC CASSLGGRSSYEQYF
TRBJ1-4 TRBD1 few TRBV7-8 TGTGCCAGCATATCGCGGGGCAGGGGGCAGGAAAAACTGTTTTTT CASISRGRGQEKLFF
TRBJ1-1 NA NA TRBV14 TGTGCCAGCATTTCAGGCCCGAACACTGAAGCTTTCTTT CASISGPNTEAFF
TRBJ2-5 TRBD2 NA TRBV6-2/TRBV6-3 TGTGCCAGCAGTTTCGGGGGGGAGACCCAGTACTTC CASSFGGETQYF
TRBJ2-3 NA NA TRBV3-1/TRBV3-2 TGTGCCAGCAGCCAAGTTGAAGATACGCAGTATTTT CASSQVEDTQYF
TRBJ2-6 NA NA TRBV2 TGTGCCAGCAGCGATACAGGGACCTCTGGGGCCAACGTCCTGACTTTC CASSDTGTSGANVLTF
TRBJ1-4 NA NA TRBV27 TGTGCCAGCAGGGTCAGGGCGAGAGCTAATGAAAAACTGTTTTTT CASRVRARANEKLFF
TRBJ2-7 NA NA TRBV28 TGTGCCAGCAGCCCACCCCTGGGGGACCGCAACTCCTACGAGCAGTACTTC CASSPPLGDRNSYEQYF
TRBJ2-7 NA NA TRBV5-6 TGTGCCAGCAGCTTGGTCAGAATTGGGGCCCCCTACGAGCAGTACTTC CASSLVRIGAPYEQYF
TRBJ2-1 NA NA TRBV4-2 TGTGCCAGCAGCCAAGATGCCCAAGGGGGTTTGAGTGAGCAGTTCTTC CASSQDAQGGLSEQFF
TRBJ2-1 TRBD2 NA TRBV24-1 TGTGCCACCAGTGATGGCCCCGGGCTAGCGGGCGGCCTGGGCTCCTACAATGAGCAGTTCTTC CATSDGPGLAGGLGSYNEQFF
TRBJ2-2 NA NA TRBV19 TGTGCCAGTAGTATAATCTCCCCTAGGTCGGGGTCGGGCCCCGGGGAGCTGTTTTTT CASSIISPRSGSGPGELFF
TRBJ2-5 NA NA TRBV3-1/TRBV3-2 TGTGCCAGCAGAAAAGTAGGAGGAGAGACCCAGTACTTC CASRKVGGETQYF
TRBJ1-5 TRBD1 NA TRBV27 TGTGCCAGCAGTTCCACGACAGGGCTCAATCAGCCCCAGCATTTT CASSSTTGLNQPQHF